This TCR beta chain was found in a study of T cells in tumors and immune-related adverse events. Clones were sequenced by immunoSEQ multiplex PCR, and TCRdb holds only the in-frame ones, with some missing. Of roughly 5,100 clones in the sample, almost 65% were seen once. This CDR3 is built from 11 residues. V lost 0 bases and J 9 bases, leaving 8 bases between the germline ends. Germline loops: CDR1 GTSNPN, CDR2 SVGIG (reference sequence). The sequencing here drew on gut tissue, taken from a patient treated with anti-PD-1 therapy. The chain combines TRBV30 with TRBJ1-2; D remains ambiguous. The receptor was derived from a female donor with metastatic renal cell carcinoma. In DNA form, the CDR3 reads TGTGCCTGGAGTGTACCCGGCAGCTACACCTTC. It is translated as CAWSVPGSYTF.